The T cell receptor beta chain under discussion was sequenced for a study of blood T cell repertoires in COVID-19. Only in-frame clones appear in the TCRdb table, and some are missing; sequencing was by immunoSEQ multiplex PCR. The profile covers 200,000 or so clones, with about nine tenths appearing a single time and 3% to 4.5% taken by the ten largest. CDR1 is MNHEY and CDR2 is SVGAGI in the germline V gene. There are 14 residues in the CDR3. Trimming at V came to 2 bases and at J to 4 bases, leaving 4 bases not matched to a gene. The specimen was PBMCs or T cells enriched from blood (not recorded which). V gene TRBV6-5 combines with J gene TRBJ1-2; 7 bases fit TRBD1. The sequence came from a woman in her thirties or forties with acute COVID-19. The CDR3 loop reads CASSYRGQSYGYTF. CDR3 bases: TGTGCCAGCAGTTACAGGGGGCAGAGCTATGGCTACACCTTC.